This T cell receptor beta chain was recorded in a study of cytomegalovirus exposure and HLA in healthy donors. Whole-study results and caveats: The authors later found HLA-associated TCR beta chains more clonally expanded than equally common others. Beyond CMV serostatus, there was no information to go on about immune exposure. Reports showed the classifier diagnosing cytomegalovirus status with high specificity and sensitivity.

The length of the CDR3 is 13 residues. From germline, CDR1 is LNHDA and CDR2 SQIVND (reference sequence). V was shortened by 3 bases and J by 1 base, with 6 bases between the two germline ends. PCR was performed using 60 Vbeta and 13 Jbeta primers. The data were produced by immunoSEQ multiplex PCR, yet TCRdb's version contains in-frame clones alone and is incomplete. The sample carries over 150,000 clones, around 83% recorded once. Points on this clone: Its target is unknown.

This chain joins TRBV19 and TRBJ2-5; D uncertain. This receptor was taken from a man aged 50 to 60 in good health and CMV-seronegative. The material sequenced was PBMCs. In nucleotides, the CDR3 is TGTGCCAGTAGTATGAACAGCCAAGAGACCCAGTACTTC. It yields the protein CASSMNSQETQYF.